This T cell receptor (beta chain) emerged from a study of T cells in Graves' hyperthyroidism and ophthalmopathy. What was amplified from RNA transcripts were TCR beta CDR3 regions. RT-PCR in the first round (using the HTBI primer set) targeted the TCR CDR3. TCRdb analysed the multiplex PCR reads with MiXCR anew, one entry per CDR3 protein. This table holds a few hundred thousand distinct CDR3 sequences, roughly a fifth found once. This clonotype came up a few times. CDR1 is MDHEN and CDR2 is SYDVKM in the germline V gene. This CDR3 contains 18 residues. J was trimmed by 0 bases and V by 3 bases; bases with no gene match: 8.

V and J are TRBV28 and TRBJ2-1; the match to TRBD2 covers 10 bases. The receptor's source is a man aged 50 to 59 with Graves' ophthalmopathy. The sample was blood. CDR3 amino acids: CASSFSWTSGSSYNEQFF. The CDR3 DNA is TGTGCCAGCAGTTTTTCTTGGACTAGCGGAAGCTCCTACAATGAGCAGTTCTTC.